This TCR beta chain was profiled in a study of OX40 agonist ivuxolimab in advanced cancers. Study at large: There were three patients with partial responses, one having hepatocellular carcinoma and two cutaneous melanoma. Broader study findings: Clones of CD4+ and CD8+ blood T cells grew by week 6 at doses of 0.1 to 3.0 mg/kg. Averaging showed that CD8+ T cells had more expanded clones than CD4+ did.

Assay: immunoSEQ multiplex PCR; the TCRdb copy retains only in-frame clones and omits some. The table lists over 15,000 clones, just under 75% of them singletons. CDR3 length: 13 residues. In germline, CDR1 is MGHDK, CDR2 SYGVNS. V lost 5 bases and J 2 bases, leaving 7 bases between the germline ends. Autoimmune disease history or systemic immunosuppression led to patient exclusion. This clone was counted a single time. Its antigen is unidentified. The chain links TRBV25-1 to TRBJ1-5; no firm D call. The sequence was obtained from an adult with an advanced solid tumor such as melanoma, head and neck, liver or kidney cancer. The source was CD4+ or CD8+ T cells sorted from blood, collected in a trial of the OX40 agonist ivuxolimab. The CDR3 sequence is CASSYGGNQPQHF. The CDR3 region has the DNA TGTGCCAGCAGTTATGGGGGCAATCAGCCCCAGCATTTT.